This T cell receptor (beta chain) was sequenced for a study of blood T cell repertoires in COVID-19. At the level of the study: Italy, Spain and the United States were the sources of the convalescent and acute COVID-19 samples.

Across under 25 US areas, participants ranged in age from about 18 to 90 years. Assignment of participants to cohorts was predicated upon participant-reported clinical history. The data were produced by immunoSEQ multiplex PCR, yet TCRdb's version contains in-frame clones alone and is incomplete. The sample lists some 220,000 clones, about four fifths occurring once. There are many counts of this clone. The J segment lost 7 bases and the V segment lost 3 bases, leaving 9 bases of the junction unmatched. The CDR3 runs 15 residues. Per germline, CDR1 SGHRS and CDR2 YFSETQ. Specimen: PBMCs or T cells enriched from blood (not recorded which). The chain links TRBV5-1 to TRBJ2-5; TRBD1 matches at 10 bases. This TCR came from a woman aged 40 to 55 with acute COVID-19. The CDR3 here is CASSSTAGTGVTQYF. CDR3 nucleotides: TGCGCCAGCAGCTCGACTGCCGGGACAGGGGTGACCCAGTACTTC.